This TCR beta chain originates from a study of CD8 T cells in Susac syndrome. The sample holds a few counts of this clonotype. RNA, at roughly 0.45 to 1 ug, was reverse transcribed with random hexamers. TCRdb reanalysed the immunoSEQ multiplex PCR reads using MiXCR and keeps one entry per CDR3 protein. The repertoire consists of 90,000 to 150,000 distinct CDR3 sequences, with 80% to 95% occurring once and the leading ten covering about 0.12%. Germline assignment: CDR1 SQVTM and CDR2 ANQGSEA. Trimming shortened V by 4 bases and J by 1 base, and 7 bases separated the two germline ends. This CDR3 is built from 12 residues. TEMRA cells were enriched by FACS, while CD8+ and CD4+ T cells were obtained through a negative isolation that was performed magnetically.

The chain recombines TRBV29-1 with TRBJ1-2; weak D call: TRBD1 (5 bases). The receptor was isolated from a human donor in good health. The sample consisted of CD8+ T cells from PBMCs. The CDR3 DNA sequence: TGCAGCGTTGTGCAGGGTAACTATGGCTACACCTTC. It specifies CSVVQGNYGYTF.